Shown below are 9 T cell receptor beta chains from a single sample sequenced in a study of blood T cells in healthy people across ages. Next came a second PCR, run for roughly 7 to 12 cycles, which used a sample-barcoded 5' primer along with a J-beta primer mix. Each CDR3 protein gets one entry after TCRdb re-called the 5' RACE reads with MiXCR. This table has approximately 730,000 distinct CDR3 sequences, roughly 50% appearing once. The sample comprised blood. All receptors come from an elderly man in good health.

This clonotype was picked up a small number of times. The chain recombines TRBV20-1 with TRBJ1-1, with D perhaps TRBD1 (5 bases). The CDR3 covers 14 residues. V was cut by 0 bases and J by 4 bases, with 12 bases left in between. Germline CDR1 is DFQATT and CDR2 is SNEGSKA (reference sequence). CDR3 sequence: CSARDQRGGTEAFF. CDR3 nucleotides: TGCAGTGCTAGAGATCAAAGGGGTGGCACTGAAGCTTTCTTT.

Only one count was recorded for this clonotype. CDR3 sequence (DNA): TGCAGTGCTAGGAGGACTAGCGGGAATGAGCAGTACTTC. This gives the protein CSARRTSGNEQYF. The chain combines TRBV20-1 with TRBJ2-5; 12 bases agree with TRBD2. The germline V gene encodes CDR1 DFQATT and CDR2 SNEGSKA (reference sequence). V shed 3 bases and J 11 bases; nucleotides not matched to a gene: 7. The CDR3 covers 13 residues.

CDR3 sequence: CASSLTGIHGQYF. CDR3 sequence (DNA): TGTGCCAGCAGCTTAACAGGGATCCACGGGCAGTACTTC. V usage is TRBV7-3 and J usage is TRBJ2-5; no clear D gene. The V gene lost 0 bases and the J gene lost 11 bases, with 13 bases spanning the gap. The germline gives CDR1 SGHTA, CDR2 FQGTGA. The CDR3 runs to 13 residues.

The chain uses TRBV6-5 and TRBJ2-1, with TRBD2 matching over 7 bases. V lost 8 bases and J lost 1; bases outside the gene matches: 11. From germline, CDR1 is MNHEY and CDR2 SVGAGI. The CDR3 sequence is 16 residues long. This CDR3 reads CASGSPGLPSYNEQFF. The CDR3 bases are TGTGCCAGCGGCTCCCCGGGACTACCTTCCTACAATGAGCAGTTCTTC.

V gene TRBV6-1 combines with J gene TRBJ2-6; TRBD2 might be the D (6 bases). Germline CDR1 reads MNHNS; CDR2 reads SASEGT. Trimming pared 4 bases from V and 1 base from J, leaving 11 bases between. This CDR3 has 16 residues. CDR3 DNA: TGTGCCAGCAGTGTGAGGGCGGGATCTGGGGCCAACGTCCTGACTTTC. It codes for CASSVRAGSGANVLTF.

The V and J genes are TRBV24-1 and TRBJ2-5; 8 bases match TRBD1. V lost 6 bases to trimming and J lost 11 bases; unmatched junction nucleotides: 19. CDR1 KGHDR and CDR2 SFDVKD come from the germline V gene. This CDR3 is 16 amino acids long. The CDR3 is CATSRQGAAVTNEQYF. CDR3 coding DNA: TGTGCCACCAGTCGGCAGGGGGCTGCCGTGACGAATGAGCAGTACTTC.

This clonotype was detected only a few times. The chain couples TRBV12-3 or TRBV12-4 to TRBJ2-2; 8 bases line up with TRBD2. The CDR3 is 16 amino acids. J was trimmed by 1 base and V by 5 bases; bases with no gene match: 6. The CDR3 loop reads CASSPLTSENTGELFF. For the CDR3, the DNA is TGTGCCAGCAGTCCTCTGACTAGCGAGAACACCGGGGAGCTGTTTTTT.

The rearrangement joins TRBV6-5 to TRBJ2-5; TRBD2 aligns across 8 bases. The trim removed 6 bases at V and 1 base at J, leaving 7 bases unmatched. The CDR3 loop spans 15 amino acids. CDR1 MNHEY and CDR2 SVGAGI come from the germline V gene. The CDR3 sequence is CASSFFGGAQETQYF. CDR3 nucleotides: TGTGCCAGCAGCTTCTTCGGGGGGGCCCAAGAGACCCAGTACTTC.

This clonotype was seen a few times. The rearrangement joins TRBV29-1 to TRBJ2-3; perhaps TRBD2 as D (5 bases). The V gene's germline CDR1 is SQVTM and CDR2 ANQGSEA. The length of the CDR3 is 15 residues. Trimming left V 1 base short and J 14 bases short, with 25 bases between. CDR3 loop: CSVEGRIRTGRYAYF. CDR3 DNA sequence: TGCAGCGTTGAAGGGCGCATCCGCACGGGGAGATACGCGTATTTT.